The present entry profiles one TCR beta chain with its context. This record belongs to a study of CD8 T cells in Susac syndrome. The authors reverse transcribed roughly 0.5 to 1 ug RNA with random hexamers. TCRdb independently ran MiXCR on the immunoSEQ multiplex PCR reads; one entry per CDR3 protein. The table has a few hundred thousand distinct CDR3 sequences, 70% to 90% seen once. Between the trimmed V and J ends, which lost 2 bases and 2 bases, there was a span of 25 bases. Germline lookup yields CDR1 SEHNR and CDR2 FQNEAQ (reference sequence). CDR3 length equals 19 residues. CD8+ and CD4+ T cells from blood underwent TCR beta sequencing.

The chain joins TRBV7-9 to TRBJ2-7, with D possibly TRBD1 on 5 matching bases. The receptor was isolated from a human donor with multiple sclerosis. The sample taken for sequencing was CD8+ T cells from PBMCs. The CDR3 DNA reads TGTGCCAGCAGCTTACCCTCTAACCCCAGGACACCCGAGCCCTACGAGCAGTACTTC. This encodes CASSLPSNPRTPEPYEQYF.